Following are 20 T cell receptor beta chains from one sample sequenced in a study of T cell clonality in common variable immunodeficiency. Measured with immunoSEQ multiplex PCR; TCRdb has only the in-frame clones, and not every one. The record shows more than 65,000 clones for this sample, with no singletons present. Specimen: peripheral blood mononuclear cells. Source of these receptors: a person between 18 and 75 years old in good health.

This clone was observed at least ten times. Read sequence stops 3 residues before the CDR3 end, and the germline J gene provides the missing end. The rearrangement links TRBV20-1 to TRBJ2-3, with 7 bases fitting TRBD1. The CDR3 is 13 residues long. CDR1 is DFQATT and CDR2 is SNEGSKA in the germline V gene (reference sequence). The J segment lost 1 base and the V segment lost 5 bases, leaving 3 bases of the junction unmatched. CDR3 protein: CSASGTGTDTQYF. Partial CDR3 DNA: TGCAGTGCTTCCGGGACAGGCACAGATACG.

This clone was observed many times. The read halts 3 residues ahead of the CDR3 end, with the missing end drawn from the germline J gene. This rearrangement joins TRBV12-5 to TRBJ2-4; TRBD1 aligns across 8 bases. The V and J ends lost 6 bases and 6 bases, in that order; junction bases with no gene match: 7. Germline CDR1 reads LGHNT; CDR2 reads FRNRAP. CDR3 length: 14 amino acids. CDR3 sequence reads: CASGPDRGTNIQYF. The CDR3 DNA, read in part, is TGTGCTAGTGGCCCCGACAGGGGTACAAACATT. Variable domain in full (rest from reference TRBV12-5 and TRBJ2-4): DARVTQTPRHKVTEMGQEVTMRCQPILGHNTVFWYRQTMMQGLELLAYFRNRAPLDDSGMPKDRFSAEMPDATLATLKIQPSEPRDSAVYFCASGPDRGTNIQYFGAGTRLSVL.

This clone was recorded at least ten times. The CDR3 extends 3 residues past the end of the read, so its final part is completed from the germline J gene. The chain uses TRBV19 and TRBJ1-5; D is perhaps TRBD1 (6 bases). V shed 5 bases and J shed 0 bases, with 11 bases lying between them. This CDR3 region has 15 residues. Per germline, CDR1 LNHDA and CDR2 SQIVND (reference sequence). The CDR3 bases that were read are TGTGCCAGTAGTTTTACAGGGCATAGCAATCAGCCC. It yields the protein CASSFTGHSNQP. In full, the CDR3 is CASSFTGHSNQPQHF. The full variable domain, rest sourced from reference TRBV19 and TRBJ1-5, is DGGITQSPKYLFRKEGQNVTLSCEQNLNHDAMYWYRQDPGQGLRLIYYSQIVNDFQKGDIAEGYSVSREKKESFPLTVTSAQKNPTAFYLCASSFTGHSNQPQHFGDGTRLSIL.

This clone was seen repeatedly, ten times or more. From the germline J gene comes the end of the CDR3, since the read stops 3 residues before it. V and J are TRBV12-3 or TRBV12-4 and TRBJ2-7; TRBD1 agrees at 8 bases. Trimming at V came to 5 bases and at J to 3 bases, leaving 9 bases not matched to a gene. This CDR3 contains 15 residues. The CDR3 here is CASSLIGTGYYEQYF. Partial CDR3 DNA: TGTGCCAGCAGTCTCATCGGGACAGGCTACTACGAG.

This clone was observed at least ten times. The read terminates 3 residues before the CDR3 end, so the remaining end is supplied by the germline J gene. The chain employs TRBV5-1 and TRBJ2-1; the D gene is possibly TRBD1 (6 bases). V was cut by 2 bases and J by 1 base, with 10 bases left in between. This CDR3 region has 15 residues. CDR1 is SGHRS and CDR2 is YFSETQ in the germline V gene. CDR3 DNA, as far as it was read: TGCGCCAGCAGCTTACGGGACAATTCCTACAATGAG. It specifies CASSLRDNSYNE. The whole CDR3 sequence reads CASSLRDNSYNEQFF.

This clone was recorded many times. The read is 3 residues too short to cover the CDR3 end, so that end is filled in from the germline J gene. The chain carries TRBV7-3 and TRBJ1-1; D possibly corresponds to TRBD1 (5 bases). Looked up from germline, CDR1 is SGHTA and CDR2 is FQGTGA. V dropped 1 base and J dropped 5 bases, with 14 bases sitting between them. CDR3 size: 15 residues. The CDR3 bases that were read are TGTGCCAGCAGCTTAAACGTGGGCGGGGGAACTGAA. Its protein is CASSLNVGGGTE. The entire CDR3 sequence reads CASSLNVGGGTEAFF.

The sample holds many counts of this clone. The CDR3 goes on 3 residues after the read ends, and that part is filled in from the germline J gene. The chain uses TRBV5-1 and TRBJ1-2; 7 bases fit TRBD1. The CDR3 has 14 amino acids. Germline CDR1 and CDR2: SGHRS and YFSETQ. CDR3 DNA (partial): TGCGCCAGCAGCTTGGGACAGGGCTTCACGGGC. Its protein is CASSLGQGFTG. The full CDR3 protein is CASSLGQGFTGYTF. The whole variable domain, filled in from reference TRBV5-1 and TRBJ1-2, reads KAGVTQTPRYLIKTRGQQVTLSCSPISGHRSVSWYQQTPGQGLQFLFEYFSETQRNKGNFPGRFSGRQFSNSRSEMNVSTLELGDSALYLCASSLGQGFTGYTFGSGTRLTVV.

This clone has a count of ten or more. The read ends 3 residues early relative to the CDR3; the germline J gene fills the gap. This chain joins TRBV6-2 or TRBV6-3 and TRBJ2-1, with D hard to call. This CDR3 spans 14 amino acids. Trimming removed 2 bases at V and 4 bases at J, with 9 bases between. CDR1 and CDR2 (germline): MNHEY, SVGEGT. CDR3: CASSYRGGYNEQFF. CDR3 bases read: TGTGCCAGCAGTTACCGCGGTGGTTACAATGAG.

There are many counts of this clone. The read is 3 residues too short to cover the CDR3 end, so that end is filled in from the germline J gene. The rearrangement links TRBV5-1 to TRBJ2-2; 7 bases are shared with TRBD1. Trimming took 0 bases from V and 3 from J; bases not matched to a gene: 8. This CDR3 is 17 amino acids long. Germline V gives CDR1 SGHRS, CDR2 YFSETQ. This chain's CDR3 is CASSLEGGAWDTGELFF. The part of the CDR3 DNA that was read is TGCGCCAGCAGCTTGGAAGGGGGCGCTTGGGACACCGGGGAG.

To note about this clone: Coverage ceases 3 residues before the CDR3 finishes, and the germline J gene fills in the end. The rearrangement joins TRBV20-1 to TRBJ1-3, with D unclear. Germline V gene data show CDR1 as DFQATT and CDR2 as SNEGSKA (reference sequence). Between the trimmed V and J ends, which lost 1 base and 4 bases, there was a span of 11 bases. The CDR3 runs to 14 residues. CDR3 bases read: TGCAGTGCTAGAGGCAGTACAAAGGGAAACACC. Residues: CSARGSTKGNT. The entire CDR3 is CSARGSTKGNTIYF.

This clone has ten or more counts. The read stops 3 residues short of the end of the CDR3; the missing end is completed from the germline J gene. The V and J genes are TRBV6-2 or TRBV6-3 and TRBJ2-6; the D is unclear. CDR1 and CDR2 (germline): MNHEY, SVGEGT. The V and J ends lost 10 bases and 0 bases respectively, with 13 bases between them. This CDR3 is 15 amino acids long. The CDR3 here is CATAAVVSGANVLTF. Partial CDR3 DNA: TGTGCCACGGCGGCGGTGGTCTCTGGGGCCAACGTC.

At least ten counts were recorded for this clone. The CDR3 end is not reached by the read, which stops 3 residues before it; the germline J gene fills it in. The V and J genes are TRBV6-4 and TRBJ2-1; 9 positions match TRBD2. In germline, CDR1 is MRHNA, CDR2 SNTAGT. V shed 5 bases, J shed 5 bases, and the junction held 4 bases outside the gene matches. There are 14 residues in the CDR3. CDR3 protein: CASSSGTSNNEQFF. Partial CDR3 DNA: TGTGCCAGCAGTTCCGGGACTAGCAACAATGAG.

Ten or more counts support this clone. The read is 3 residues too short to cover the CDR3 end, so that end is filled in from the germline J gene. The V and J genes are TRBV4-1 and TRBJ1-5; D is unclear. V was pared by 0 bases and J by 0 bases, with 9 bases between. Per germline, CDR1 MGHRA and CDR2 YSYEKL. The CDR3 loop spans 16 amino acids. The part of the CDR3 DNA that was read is TGCGCCAGCAGCCAAGAGGCGGGTAATAGCAATCAGCCC. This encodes CASSQEAGNSNQP. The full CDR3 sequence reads CASSQEAGNSNQPQHF.

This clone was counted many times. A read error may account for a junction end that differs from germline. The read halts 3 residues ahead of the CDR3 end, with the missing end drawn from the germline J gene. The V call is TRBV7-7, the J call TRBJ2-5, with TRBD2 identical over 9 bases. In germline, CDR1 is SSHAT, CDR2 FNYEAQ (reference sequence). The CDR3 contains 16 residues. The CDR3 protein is CASSLGLAGSQETQYF. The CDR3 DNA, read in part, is TGTGCTAGCAGCTTAGGGCTAGCGGGATCTCAAGAGACC. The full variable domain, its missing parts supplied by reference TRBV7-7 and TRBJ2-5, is GAGVSQSPRYKVTKRGQDVTLRCDPISSHATLYWYQQALGQGPEFLTYFNYEAQPDKSGLPSDRFSAERPEGSISTLTIQRTEQRDSAMYRCASSLGLAGSQETQYFGPGTRLLVL.

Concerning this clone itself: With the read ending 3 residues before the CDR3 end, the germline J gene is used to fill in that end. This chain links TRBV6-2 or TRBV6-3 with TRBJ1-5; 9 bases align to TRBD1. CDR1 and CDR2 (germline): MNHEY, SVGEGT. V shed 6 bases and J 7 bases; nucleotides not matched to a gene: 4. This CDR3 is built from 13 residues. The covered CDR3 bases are TGTGCCAGCAGGGGACAGGGAGACCAGCCC. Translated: CASRGQGDQP. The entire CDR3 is CASRGQGDQPQHF.

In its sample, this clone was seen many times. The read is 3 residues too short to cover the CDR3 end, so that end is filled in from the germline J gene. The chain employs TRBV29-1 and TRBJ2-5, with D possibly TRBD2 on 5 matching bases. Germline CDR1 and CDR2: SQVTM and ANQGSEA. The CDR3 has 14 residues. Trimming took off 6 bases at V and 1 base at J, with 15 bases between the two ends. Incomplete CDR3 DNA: TGCAGCGTGCCGTTACAGCGGTTCCAAGAGACC. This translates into CSVPLQRFQET. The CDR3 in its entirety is CSVPLQRFQETQYF.

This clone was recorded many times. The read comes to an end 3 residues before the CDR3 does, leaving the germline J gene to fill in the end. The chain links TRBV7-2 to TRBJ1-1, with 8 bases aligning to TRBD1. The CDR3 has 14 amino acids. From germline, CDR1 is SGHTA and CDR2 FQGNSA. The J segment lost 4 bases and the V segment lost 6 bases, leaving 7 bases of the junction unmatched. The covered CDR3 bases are TGTGCCAGCAGGTTGACAGGGGTTGGCACTGAA. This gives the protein CASRLTGVGTE. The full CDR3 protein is CASRLTGVGTEAFF.

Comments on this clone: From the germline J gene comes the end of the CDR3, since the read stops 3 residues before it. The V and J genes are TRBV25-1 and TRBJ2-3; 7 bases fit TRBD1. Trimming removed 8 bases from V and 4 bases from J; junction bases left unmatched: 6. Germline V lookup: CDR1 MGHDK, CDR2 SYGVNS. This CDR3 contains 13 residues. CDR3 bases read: TGTGCCAGCGGTAGACAGGGTGCAGATACG. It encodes CASGRQGADT. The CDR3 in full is CASGRQGADTQYF.

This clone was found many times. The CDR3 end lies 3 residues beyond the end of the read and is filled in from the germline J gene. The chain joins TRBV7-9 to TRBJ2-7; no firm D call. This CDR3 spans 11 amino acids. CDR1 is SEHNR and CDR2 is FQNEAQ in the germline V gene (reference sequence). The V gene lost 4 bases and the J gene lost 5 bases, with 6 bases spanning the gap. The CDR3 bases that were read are TGTGCCAGCAGCTCGTCGGACGAG. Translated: CASSSSDE. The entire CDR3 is CASSSSDEQYF.

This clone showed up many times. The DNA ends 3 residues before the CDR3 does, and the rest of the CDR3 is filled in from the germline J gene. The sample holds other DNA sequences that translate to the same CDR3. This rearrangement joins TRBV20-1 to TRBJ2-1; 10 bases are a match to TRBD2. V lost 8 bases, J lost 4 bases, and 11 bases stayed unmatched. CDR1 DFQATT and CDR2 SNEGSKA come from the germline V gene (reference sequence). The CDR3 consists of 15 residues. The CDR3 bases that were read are TGCAGTACCGGCCTTGGACTAGCGGAGTACAATGAG. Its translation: CSTGLGLAEYNE. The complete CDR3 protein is CSTGLGLAEYNEQFF.